This T cell receptor (beta chain) emerged from a study of blood T cell repertoires in COVID-19. Study information: Italy, Spain and the United States were the sources of the convalescent and acute COVID-19 samples. Sample material is recorded as cDNA or gDNA derived from T cells, B-cell-depleted T cells, or PBMCs.

The CDR3 length is 13 residues. The germline CDR1 and CDR2 sequences are LNHDA and SQIVND (reference sequence). With 7 bases removed from V and 7 bases from J, the gap between germline ends came to 14 bases. Per the study methods: The authors estimated nucleated cell counts from reference gene primer amplification. Produced via immunoSEQ multiplex PCR; TCRdb's table is partial and in-frame only. The V and J calls and clone size are taken from that table; D and trimming were inferred from the DNA. Among approximately 45,000 clones, approximately 70% were seen once, and the ten largest hold around 60%.

Material: peripheral blood. The TCR comes from a man older than 75 with acute or convalescent COVID-19. The gene calls are TRBV19 and TRBJ1-5; D is possibly TRBD1 (5 bases). In DNA, the CDR3 is TGTGCCAGTACCACCCCGGGGGAACAGCCCCAGCATTTT. Translated, it gives CASTTPGEQPQHF.